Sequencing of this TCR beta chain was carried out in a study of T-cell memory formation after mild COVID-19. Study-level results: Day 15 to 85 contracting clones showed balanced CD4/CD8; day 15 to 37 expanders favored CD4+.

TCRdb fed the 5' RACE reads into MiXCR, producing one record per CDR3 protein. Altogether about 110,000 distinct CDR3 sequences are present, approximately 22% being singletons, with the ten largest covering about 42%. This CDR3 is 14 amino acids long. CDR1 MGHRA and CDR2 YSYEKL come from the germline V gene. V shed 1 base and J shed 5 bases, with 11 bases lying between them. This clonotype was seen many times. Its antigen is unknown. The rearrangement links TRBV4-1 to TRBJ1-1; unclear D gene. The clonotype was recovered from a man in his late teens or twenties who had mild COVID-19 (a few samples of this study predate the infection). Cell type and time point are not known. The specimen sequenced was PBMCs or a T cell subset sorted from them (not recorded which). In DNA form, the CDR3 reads TGCGCCAGCAGCCAAGTCCAGGATGGGACTGAAGCTTTCTTT. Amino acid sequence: CASSQVQDGTEAFF.